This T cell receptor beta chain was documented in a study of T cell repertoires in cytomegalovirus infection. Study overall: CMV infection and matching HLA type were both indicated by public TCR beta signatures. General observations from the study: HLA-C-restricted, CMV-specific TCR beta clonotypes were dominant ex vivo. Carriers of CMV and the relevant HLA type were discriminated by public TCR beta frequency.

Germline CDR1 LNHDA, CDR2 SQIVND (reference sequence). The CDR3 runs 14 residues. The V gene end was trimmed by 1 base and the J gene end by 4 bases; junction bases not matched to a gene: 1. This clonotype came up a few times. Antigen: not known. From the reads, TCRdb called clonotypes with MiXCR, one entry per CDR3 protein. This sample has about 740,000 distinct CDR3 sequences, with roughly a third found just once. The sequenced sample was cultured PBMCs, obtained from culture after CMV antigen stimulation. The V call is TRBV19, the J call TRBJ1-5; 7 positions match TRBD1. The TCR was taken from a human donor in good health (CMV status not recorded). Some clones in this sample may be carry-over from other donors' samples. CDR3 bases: TGTGCCAGTAGTATAGGGGACAGTAATCAGCCCCAGCATTTT. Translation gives CASSIGDSNQPQHF.